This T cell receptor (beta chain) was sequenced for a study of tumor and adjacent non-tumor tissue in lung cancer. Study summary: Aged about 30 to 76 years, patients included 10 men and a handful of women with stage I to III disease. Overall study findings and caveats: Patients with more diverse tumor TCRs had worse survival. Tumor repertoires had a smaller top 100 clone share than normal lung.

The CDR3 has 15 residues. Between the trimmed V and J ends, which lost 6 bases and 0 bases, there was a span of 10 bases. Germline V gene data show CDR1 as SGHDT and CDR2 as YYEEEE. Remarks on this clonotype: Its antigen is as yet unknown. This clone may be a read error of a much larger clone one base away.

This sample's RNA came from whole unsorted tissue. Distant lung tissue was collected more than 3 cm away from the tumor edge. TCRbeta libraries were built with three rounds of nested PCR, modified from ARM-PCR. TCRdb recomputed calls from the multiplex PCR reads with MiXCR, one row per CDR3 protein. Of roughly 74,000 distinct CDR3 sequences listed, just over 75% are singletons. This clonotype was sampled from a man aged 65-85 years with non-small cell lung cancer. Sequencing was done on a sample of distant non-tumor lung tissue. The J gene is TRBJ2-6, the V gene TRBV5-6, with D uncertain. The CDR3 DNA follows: TGTGCCAGCACCTTAGATCCCTCTGGGGCCAACGTCCTGACTTTC. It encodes CASTLDPSGANVLTF.